This TCR beta chain was sequenced for a study of blood T cell repertoires in COVID-19. Sequencing was performed with immunoSEQ multiplex PCR; in TCRdb, only in-frame clones are kept and a portion is missing. The sample shows 150,000 to 200,000 clones, roughly four fifths of them seen only once. This clone was seen only once. Trimming removed 0 bases at V and 7 bases at J, with 11 bases between. The CDR3 is 15 residues long. CDR1 and CDR2 from the germline V gene are SGHTS and YDEGEE. The sequencing input was peripheral blood. The chain is built from TRBV5-8 and TRBJ1-6; D unresolved. This clonotype was sampled from a human donor in a cohort sampled during active COVID-19. The CDR3 DNA is TGTGCCAGCAGCTTGGGGCACTCACAGAATTCACCCCTCCACTTT. It is translated as CASSLGHSQNSPLHF.